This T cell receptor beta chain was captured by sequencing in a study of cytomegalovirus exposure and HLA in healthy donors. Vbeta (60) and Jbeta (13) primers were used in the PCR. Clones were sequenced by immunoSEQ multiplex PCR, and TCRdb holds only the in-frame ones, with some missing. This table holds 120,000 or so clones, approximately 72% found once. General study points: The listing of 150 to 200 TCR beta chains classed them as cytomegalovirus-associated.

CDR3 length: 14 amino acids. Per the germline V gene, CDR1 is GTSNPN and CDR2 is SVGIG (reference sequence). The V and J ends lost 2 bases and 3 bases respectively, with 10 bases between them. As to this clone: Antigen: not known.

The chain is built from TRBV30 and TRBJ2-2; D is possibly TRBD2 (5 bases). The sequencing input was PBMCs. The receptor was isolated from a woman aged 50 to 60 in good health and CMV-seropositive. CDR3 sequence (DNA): TGTGCCTGGAGTAACGGGGAGTACACCGGGGAGCTGTTTTTT. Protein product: CAWSNGEYTGELFF.